This T cell receptor beta chain was sequenced for a study of cytomegalovirus exposure and HLA in healthy donors. The CDR3 runs 13 residues. V dropped 5 bases and J dropped 7; count of bases not matched to a gene: 5. Germline assignment: CDR1 SNHLY and CDR2 FYNNEI. General study findings and limits: There were a few CMV-associated chains whose specificity for CMV antigens was confirmed in vitro. The authors enumerated around 150 TCR beta chains as linked to cytomegalovirus.

The protocol was immunoSEQ multiplex PCR, while the TCRdb copy is restricted to in-frame clones and leaves out a portion. The table includes about 120,000 clones, 85% to 90% detected once. This clone was seen repeatedly, ten times or more. The target antigen is unknown. The sequenced sample was PBMCs. The clonotype comes from a woman in her 30s in good health and CMV-seronegative. V usage is TRBV2 and J usage is TRBJ1-5, with 7 bases fitting TRBD1. The CDR3 DNA is TGTGCCAGCAGTCCGGGACAGTTCCAGCCCCAGCATTTT. This sequence encodes CASSPGQFQPQHF.